This entry features one T cell receptor beta chain sequence. What it recognizes is unknown. The germline V gene has CDR1 LNHDA and CDR2 SQIVND (reference sequence). The CDR3 runs 15 residues. J was trimmed by 3 bases and V by 6 bases; bases with no gene match: 8. Researchers ran the PCR with 60 Vbeta and 13 Jbeta primers. This table comes from immunoSEQ multiplex PCR, and its TCRdb copy is limited to in-frame clones, with some not included. The profile shows 150,000 or so clones, 70% to 80% of them singletons. This specimen belongs to a study of cytomegalovirus exposure and HLA in healthy donors. Study observations and caveats: Later analysis identified a missense DCLRE1C variant that was linked to TCR beta V- and J-gene trimming.

The sample taken for sequencing was PBMCs. The chain joins TRBV19 to TRBJ1-2, with 9 positions matching TRBD1. The receptor was derived from a man aged 25-45 years in good health and CMV-seronegative. CDR3: CASSQGQGSYYGYTF. The DNA for the CDR3 is TGTGCCAGTAGCCAGGGACAGGGTAGTTACTATGGCTACACCTTC.